A single T cell receptor beta chain is shown here with its context. The specificity of this receptor is unknown. No much larger clone is present one base from it, and per-base qualities are unavailable. Each collaborating institution followed its own protocols to collect whole blood in K2EDTA tubes. Collaborator samples were shipped for TCRbeta analysis as frozen whole blood, isolated PBMCs, or DNA extracted from either sample type. This specimen comes from a study of blood T cell repertoires in COVID-19 (dated by TCRdb to between 2020 and 2021). A note on the overall study: The collaborator samples originated in the United States, Italy and Spain and spanned the acute and convalescent phases of COVID-19. The material from the prospective study consisted of cDNA or gDNA derived from T cells, B-cell-depleted T cells, or PBMCs. The dataset comprised deeply sampled blood TCRbeta repertoires from subjects exposed to, actively infected with, or recovered from COVID-19. The repertoires were made available in a free public database intended to serve as a resource for research on the immune response to SARS-CoV-2. Samples were obtained from the ongoing ImmuneRACE study (first 160 participants) and from about 1,300 subjects provided by 6 global collaborators. Nearly every sample came with metadata listing a de-identified subject ID, COVID-19 status, age in years and sex. Where HLA class I and class II types were available, the types were taken from metadata supplied by the sample provider, not from assay-based typing. What the research found in general, with its limitations: How much clinical and demographic metadata was included differed by source and by participant, and the metadata was provided uncurated.

TCRbeta CDR3 regions were amplified from genomic DNA using the immunoSEQ Assay, a bias-controlled multiplex PCR. The paper's processing steps were these. The number of nucleated cells in each sample was estimated by amplification of reference gene primers within the assay. To quantify the absolute abundance of each unique TCRbeta CDR3 rearrangement, sequence reads were collapsed and filtered. For each sample, productive Simpson clonality was calculated as the square root of Simpson's diversity index across productive rearrangements. TCRdb's version of the immuneACCESS table is confined to in-frame rearrangements and falls short of the full clone set. An unresolved V gene accounts for under half of the shortfall where checked; the remainder is of unknown origin. Clonal size and the V and J genes are those of that table, whereas D and trimming came from the DNA. The sample records roughly 230,000 clones, approximately 80% of which are singletons. Roughly 30% of the sample comes from the top ten.

This receptor was taken from a man aged 40-50 years with acute or convalescent COVID-19. Sequencing input: peripheral blood.

The CDR3 in this case is CASSLEASGAYNEQFF. The nucleotides are TGTGCCAGCAGCTTAGAGGCTAGCGGGGCCTACAATGAGCAGTTCTTC. The receptor chain draws on TRBV11-2 and TRBJ2-1; 9 middle bases align to TRBD2. The CDR3 runs 16 residues from the cysteine to the phenylalanine. The DNA shown is the 48-base CDR3, in frame from base 1. V ends up 0 bases short and J 2 bases short, with an unmatched junction base count of 2. CDR1 and CDR2 were assigned from the germline V gene as SGHAT and FQNNGV.